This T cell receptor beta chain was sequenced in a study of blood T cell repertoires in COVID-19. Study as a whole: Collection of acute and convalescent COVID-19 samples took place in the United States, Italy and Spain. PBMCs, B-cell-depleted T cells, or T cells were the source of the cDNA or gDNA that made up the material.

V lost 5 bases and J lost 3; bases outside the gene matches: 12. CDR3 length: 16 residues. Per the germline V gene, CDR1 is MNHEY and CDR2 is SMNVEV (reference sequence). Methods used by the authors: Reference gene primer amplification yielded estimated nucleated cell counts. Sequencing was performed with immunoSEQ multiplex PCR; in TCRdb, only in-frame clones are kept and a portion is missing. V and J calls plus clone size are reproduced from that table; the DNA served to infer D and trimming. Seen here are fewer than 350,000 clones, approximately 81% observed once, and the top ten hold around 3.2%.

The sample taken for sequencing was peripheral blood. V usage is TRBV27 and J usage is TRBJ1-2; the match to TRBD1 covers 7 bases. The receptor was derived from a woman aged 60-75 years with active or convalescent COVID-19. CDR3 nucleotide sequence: TGTGCCAGCAGTCCCCTGCCGACAGGGTCGGACTATGGCTACACCTTC. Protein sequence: CASSPLPTGSDYGYTF.